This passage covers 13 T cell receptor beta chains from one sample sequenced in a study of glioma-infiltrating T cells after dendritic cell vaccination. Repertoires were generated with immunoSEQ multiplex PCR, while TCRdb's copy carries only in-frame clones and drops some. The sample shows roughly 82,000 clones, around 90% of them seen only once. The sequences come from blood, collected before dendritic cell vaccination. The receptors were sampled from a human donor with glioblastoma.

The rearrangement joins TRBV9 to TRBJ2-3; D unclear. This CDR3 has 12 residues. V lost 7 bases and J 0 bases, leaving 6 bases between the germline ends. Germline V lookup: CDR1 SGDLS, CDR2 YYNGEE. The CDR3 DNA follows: TGTGCCAGCGCGTCTAGCACAGATACGCAGTATTTT. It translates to CASASSTDTQYF.

The CDR3 coding sequence is TGTGCCAGCAGCTTGGGAGGACCCACGGGGGGGGTGTCGGCCCAGTACTTC. It specifies CASSLGGPTGGVSAQYF. The chain carries TRBV5-4 and TRBJ2-5; TRBD2 matches at 8 bases. CDR3 length: 17 residues. J lost 9 bases, V lost 0 bases, and 16 bases had no gene match. The germline CDR1 and CDR2 sequences are SGHNT and YYREEE (reference sequence).

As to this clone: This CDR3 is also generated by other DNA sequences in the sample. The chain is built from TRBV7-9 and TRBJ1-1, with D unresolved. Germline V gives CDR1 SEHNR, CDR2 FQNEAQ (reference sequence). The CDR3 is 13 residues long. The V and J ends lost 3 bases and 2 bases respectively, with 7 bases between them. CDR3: CASSLAGNTEAFF. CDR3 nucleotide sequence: TGTGCCAGCAGCTTGGCTGGCAACACTGAAGCTTTCTTT.

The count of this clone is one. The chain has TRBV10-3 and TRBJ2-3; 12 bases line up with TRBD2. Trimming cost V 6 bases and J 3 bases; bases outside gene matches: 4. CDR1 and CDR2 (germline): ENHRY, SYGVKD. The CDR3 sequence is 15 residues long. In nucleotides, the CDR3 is TGTGCCATCAGCCTACTAGCGGGGGGAACAGATACGCAGTATTTT. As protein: CAISLLAGGTDTQYF.

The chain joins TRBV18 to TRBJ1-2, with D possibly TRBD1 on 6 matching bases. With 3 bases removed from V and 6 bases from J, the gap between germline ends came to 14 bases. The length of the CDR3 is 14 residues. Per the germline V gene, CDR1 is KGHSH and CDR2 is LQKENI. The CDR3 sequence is CASSPVLSGDGYTF. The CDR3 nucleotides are TGTGCCAGCTCACCCGTATTATCAGGGGATGGCTACACCTTC.

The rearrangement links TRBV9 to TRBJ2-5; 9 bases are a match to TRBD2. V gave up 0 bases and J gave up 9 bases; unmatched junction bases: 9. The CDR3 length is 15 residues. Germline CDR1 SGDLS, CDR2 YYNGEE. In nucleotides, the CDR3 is TGTGCCAGCAGCGTAGCAGGTAGCGGGGGAGAAGCCCAGTACTTC. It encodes CASSVAGSGGEAQYF.

The CDR3 reads CASSLGRDTEAFF. In nucleotides, the CDR3 is TGCGCCAGCAGCTTGGGCAGGGACACTGAAGCTTTCTTT. V is TRBV5-1 and J is TRBJ1-1; TRBD1 is a possible D gene (5 bases). Germline V gene sequence: CDR1 SGHRS, CDR2 YFSETQ. V gave up 0 bases and J gave up 3 bases, with 6 bases separating them. The CDR3 has 13 residues.

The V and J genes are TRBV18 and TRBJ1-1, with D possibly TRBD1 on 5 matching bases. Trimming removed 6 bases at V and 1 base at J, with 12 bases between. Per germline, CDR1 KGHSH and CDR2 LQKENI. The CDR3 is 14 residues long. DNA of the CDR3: TGTGCCAGCTCGGGGCAGGTACAGAACACTGAAGCTTTCTTT. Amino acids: CASSGQVQNTEAFF.

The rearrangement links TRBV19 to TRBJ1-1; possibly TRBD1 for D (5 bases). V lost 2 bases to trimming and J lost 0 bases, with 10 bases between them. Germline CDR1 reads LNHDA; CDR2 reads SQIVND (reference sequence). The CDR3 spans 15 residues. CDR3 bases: TGTGCCAGTAGTATACTTGGGGCGCTGAACACTGAAGCTTTCTTT. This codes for CASSILGALNTEAFF. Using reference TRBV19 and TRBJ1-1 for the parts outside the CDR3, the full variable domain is DGGITQSPKYLFRKEGQNVTLSCEQNLNHDAMYWYRQDPGQGLRLIYYSQIVNDFQKGDIAEGYSVSREKKESFPLTVTSAQKNPTAFYLCASSILGALNTEAFFGQGTRLTVV.

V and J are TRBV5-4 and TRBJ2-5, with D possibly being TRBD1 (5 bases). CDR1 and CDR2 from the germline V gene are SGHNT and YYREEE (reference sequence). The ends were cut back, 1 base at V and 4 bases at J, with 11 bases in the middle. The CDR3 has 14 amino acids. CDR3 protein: CASSLSAGRETQYF. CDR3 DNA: TGTGCCAGCAGCTTGTCGGCAGGGCGAGAGACCCAGTACTTC. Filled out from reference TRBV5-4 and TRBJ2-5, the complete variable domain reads ETGVTQSPTHLIKTRGQQVTLRCSSQSGHNTVSWYQQALGQGPQFIFQYYREEENGRGNFPPRFSGLQFPNYSSELNVNALELDDSALYLCASSLSAGRETQYFGPGTRLLVL.

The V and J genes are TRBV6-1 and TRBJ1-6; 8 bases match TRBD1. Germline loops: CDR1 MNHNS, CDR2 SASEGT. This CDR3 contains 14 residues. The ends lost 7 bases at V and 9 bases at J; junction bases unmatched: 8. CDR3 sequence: CASTFNRGGSPLHF. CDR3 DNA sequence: TGTGCCAGCACCTTTAACAGGGGGGGTTCACCCCTCCACTTT.

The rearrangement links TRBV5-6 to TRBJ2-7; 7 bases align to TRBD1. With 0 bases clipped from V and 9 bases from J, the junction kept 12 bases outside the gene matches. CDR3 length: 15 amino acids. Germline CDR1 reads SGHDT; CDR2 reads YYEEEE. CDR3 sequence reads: CASSLEQGLVVRQYF. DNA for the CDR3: TGTGCCAGCAGCTTGGAACAGGGGTTGGTAGTAAGGCAGTACTTC. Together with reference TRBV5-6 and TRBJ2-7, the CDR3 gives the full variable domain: DAGVTQSPTHLIKTRGQQVTLRCSPKSGHDTVSWYQQALGQGPQFIFQYYEEEERQRGNFPDRFSGHQFPNYSSELNVNALLLGDSALYLCASSLEQGLVVRQYFGPGTRLTVT.

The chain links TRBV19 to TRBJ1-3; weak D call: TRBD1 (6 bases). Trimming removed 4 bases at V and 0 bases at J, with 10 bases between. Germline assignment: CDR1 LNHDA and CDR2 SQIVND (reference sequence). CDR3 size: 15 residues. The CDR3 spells CASSRQDLSGNTIYF. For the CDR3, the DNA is TGTGCCAGTAGTAGACAGGATCTCTCTGGAAACACCATATATTTT.